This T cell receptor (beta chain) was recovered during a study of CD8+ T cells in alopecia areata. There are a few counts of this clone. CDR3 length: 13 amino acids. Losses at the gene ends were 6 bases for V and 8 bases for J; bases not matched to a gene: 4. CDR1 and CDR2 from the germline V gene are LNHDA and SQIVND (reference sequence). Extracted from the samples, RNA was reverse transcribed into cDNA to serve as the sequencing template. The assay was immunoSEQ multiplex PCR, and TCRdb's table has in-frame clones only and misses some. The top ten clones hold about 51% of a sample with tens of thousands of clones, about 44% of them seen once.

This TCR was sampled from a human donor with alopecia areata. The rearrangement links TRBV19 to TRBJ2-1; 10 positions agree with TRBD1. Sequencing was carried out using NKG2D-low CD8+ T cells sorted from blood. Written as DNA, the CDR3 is TGTGCCAGTAGCTGGACAGGGGGAGATGAGCAGTTCTTC. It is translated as CASSWTGGDEQFF.